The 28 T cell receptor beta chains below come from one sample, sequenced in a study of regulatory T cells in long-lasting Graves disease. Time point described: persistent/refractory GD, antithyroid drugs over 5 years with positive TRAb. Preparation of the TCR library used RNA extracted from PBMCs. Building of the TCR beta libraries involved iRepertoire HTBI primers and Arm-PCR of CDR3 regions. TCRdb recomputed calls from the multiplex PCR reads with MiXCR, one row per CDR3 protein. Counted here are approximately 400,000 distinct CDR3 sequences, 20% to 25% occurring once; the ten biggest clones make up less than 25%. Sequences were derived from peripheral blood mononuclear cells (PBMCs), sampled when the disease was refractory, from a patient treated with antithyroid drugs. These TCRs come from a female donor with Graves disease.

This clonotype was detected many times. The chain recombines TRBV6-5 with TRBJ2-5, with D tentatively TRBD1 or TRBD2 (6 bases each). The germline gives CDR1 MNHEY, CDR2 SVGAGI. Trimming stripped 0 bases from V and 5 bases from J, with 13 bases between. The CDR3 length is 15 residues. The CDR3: CASSYSTGARETQYF. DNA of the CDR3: TGTGCCAGCAGTTACTCGACGGGGGCGCGGGAGACCCAGTACTTC.

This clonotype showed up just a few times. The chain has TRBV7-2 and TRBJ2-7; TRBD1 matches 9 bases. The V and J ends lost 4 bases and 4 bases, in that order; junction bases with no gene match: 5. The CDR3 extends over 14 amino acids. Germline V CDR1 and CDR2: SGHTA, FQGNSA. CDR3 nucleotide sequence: TGTGCCAGCAGCTACCGGGACAGGGTATACGAGCAGTACTTC. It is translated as CASSYRDRVYEQYF. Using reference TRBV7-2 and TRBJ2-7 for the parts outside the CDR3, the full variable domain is GAGVSQSPSNKVTEKGKDVELRCDPISGHTALYWYRQSLGQGLEFLIYFQGNSAPDKSGLPSDRFSAERTGGSVSTLTIQRTQQEDSAVYLCASSYRDRVYEQYFGPGTRLTVT.

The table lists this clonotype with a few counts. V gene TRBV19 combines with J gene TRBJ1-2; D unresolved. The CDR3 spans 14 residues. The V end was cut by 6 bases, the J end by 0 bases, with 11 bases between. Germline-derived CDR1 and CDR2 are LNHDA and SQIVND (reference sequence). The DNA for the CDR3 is TGTGCCAGTAGCAGGCAGAAAGCTAACTATGGCTACACCTTC. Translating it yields CASSRQKANYGYTF.

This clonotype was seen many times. The CDR3 sequence: CSARRGQGGTEAFF. For the CDR3, the DNA is TGCAGTGCCCGGAGGGGACAGGGGGGAACTGAAGCTTTCTTT. V and J are TRBV20-1 and TRBJ1-1; 11 bases match TRBD1. This CDR3 is 14 amino acids long. CDR1 DFQATT and CDR2 SNEGSKA come from the germline V gene (reference sequence). V lost 6 bases and J lost 5; bases outside the gene matches: 8.

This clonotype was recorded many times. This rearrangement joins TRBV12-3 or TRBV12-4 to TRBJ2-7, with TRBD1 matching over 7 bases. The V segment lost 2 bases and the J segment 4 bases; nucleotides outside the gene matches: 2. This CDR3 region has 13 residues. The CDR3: CASSLTGEYEQYF. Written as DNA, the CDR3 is TGTGCCAGCAGTTTAACAGGGGAGTACGAGCAGTACTTC.

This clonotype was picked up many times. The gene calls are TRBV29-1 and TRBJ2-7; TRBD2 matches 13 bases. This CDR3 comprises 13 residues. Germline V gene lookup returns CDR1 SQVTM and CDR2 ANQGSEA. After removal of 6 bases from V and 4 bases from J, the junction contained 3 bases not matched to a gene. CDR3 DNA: TGCAGCGTCCCGGGACTAGCGGGATACGAGCAGTACTTC. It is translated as CSVPGLAGYEQYF.

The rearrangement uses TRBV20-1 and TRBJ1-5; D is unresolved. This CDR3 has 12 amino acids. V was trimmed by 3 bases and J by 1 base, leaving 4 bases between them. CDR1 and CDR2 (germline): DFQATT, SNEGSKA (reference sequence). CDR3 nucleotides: TGCAGTGCTAGGTACAGCAATCAGCCCCAGCATTTT. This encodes CSARYSNQPQHF.

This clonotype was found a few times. CDR3: CASSERQGLSNQPQHF. The DNA of the CDR3 is TGTGCCAGCAGCGAACGACAGGGGCTTAGCAATCAGCCCCAGCATTTT. This sequence joins TRBV7-9 and TRBJ1-5; 8 bases map to TRBD1. This CDR3 has 16 residues. V gave up 5 bases and J gave up 0 bases; unmatched junction bases: 6. The germline CDR1 and CDR2 sequences are SEHNR and FQNEAQ (reference sequence).

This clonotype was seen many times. The DNA for the CDR3 is TGTGCCAGCAGCTTAGGAACAGGATCCTACGAGCAGTACTTC. Its protein product is CASSLGTGSYEQYF. The gene calls are TRBV7-2 and TRBJ2-7; possible D gene TRBD1, 5 bases. Germline-derived CDR1 and CDR2 are SGHTA and FQGNSA. V gave up 1 base and J gave up 1 base, with 8 bases separating them. The CDR3 extends over 14 amino acids.

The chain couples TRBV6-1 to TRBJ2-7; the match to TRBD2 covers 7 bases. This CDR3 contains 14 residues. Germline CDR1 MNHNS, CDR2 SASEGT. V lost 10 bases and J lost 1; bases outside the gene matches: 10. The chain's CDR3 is CATQGGSNSYEQYF. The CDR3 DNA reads TGTGCCACTCAAGGCGGGAGTAATTCCTACGAGCAGTACTTC.

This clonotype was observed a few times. The CDR3 is CASSSRETGDAQYF. CDR3 coding DNA: TGTGCCAGCAGTTCCCGCGAGACCGGTGATGCCCAGTACTTC. The genes are TRBV5-6 and TRBJ2-5, with D unresolved. The V end was cut by 5 bases, the J end by 9 bases, with 20 bases between. CDR1 SGHDT and CDR2 YYEEEE come from the germline V gene. This CDR3 is built from 14 residues.

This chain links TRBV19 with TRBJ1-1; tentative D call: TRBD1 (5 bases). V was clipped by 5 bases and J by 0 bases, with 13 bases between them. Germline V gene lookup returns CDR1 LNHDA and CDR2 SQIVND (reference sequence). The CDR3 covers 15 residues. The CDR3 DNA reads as TGTGCCAGTAGTGGATGGGACCGAGTGAACACTGAAGCTTTCTTT. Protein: CASSGWDRVNTEAFF.

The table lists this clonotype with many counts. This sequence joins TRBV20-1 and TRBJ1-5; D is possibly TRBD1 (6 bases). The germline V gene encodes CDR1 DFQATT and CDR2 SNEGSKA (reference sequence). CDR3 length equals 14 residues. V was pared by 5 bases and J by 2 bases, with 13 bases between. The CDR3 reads CSAPNREGNQPQHF. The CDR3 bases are TGCAGTGCTCCTAACAGGGAAGGCAATCAGCCCCAGCATTTT.

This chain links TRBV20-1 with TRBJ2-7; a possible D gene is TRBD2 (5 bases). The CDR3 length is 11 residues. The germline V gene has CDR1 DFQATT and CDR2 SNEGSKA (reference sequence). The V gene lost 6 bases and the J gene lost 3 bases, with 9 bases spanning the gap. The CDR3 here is CSAREDYEQYF. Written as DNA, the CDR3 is TGCAGTGCCCGGGAAGACTACGAGCAGTACTTC.

The CDR3 is CASSSAPGGVTDTQYF. The CDR3 DNA follows: TGTGCCAGCAGTTCCGCGCCAGGGGGTGTGACAGATACGCAGTATTTT. The J gene is TRBJ2-3, the V gene TRBV27, with 7 bases lining up with TRBD1. Trimming at V came to 4 bases and at J to 3 bases, leaving 10 bases not matched to a gene. The CDR3 extends over 16 amino acids. In germline, CDR1 is MNHEY, CDR2 SMNVEV (reference sequence).

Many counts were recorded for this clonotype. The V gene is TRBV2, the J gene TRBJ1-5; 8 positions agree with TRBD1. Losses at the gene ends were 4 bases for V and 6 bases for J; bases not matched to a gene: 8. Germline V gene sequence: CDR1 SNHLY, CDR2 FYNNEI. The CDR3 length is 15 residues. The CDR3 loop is CASSADRGSGQPQHF. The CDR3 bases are TGTGCCAGCAGTGCTGACAGGGGTTCCGGTCAGCCCCAGCATTTT.

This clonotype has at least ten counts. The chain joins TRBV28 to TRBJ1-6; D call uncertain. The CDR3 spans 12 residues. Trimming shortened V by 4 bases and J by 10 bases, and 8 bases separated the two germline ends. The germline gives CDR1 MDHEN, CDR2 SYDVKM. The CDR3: CASSSVSSPLHF. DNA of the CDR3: TGTGCCAGCAGTTCAGTCTCCTCACCCCTCCACTTT.

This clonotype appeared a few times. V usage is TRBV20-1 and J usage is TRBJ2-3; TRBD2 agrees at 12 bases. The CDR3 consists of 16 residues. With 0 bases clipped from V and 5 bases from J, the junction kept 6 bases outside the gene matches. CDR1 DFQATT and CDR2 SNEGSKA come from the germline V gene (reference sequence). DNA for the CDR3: TGCAGTGCTAGAGATTTTGCGGGACTAGCGGGAGATACGCAGTATTTT. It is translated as CSARDFAGLAGDTQYF.

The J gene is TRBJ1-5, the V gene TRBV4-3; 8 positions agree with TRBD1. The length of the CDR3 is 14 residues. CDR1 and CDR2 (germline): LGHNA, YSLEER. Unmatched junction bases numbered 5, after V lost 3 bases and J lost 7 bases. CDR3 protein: CASSHGTGRQPQHF. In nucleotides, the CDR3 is TGCGCCAGCAGCCATGGGACAGGACGCCAGCCCCAGCATTTT.

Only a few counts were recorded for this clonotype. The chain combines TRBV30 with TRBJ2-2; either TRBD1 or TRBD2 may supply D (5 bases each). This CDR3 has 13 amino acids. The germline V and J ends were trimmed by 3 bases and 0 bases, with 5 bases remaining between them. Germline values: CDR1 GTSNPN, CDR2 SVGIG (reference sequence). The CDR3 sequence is CAWRGANTGELFF. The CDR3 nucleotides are TGTGCCTGGAGGGGGGCGAACACCGGGGAGCTGTTTTTT.

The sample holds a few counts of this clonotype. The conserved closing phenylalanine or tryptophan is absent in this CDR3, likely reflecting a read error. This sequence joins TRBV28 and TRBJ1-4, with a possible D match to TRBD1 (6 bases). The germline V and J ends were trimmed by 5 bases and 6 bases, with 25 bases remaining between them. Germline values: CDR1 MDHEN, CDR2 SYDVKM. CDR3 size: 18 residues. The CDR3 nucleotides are TGTGCCAGCAGTATCTCCGGTGTCGACGGGGGGCTGGATGAAAAACTGTTTTCT. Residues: CASSISGVDGGLDEKLFS.

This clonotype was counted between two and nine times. The CDR3 DNA sequence: TGTGCCAGCAGCCTCGAGCCGGGCCCGGGGGGCTACACCTTC. Its translation is CASSLEPGPGGYTF. The chain uses TRBV6-2 or TRBV6-3 and TRBJ1-2; D uncertain. This CDR3 has 14 residues. V lost 6 bases and J lost 8, with 19 bases in between. Germline-derived CDR1 and CDR2 are MNHEY and SVGEGT.

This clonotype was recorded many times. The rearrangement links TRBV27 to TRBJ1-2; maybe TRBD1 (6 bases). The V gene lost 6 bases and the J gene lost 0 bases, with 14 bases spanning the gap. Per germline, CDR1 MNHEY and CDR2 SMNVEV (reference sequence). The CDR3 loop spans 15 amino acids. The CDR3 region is CASSPGGATNYGYTF. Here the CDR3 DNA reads TGTGCCAGCAGCCCCGGGGGGGCCACTAACTATGGCTACACCTTC.

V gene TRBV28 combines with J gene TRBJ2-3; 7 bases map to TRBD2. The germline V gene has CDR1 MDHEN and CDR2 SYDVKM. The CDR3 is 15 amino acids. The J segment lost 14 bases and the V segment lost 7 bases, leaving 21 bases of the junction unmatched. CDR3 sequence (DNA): TGTGCCAGCATAGGTGCGGGAGAAGGAGGGTACGCATGGTATTTT. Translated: CASIGAGEGGYAWYF.

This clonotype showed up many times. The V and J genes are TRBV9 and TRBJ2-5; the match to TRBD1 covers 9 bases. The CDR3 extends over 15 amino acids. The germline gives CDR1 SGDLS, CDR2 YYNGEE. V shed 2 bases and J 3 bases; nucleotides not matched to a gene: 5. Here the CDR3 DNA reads TGTGCCAGCAGCGTGGGACAGGGAGTGGAAGAGACCCAGTACTTC. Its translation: CASSVGQGVEETQYF.

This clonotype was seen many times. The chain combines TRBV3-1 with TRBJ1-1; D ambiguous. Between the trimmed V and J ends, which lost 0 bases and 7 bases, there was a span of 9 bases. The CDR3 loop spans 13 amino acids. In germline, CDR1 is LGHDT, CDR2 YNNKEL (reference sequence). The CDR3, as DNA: TGTGCCAGCAGCCAAGAGCTACCCCATGAAGCTTTCTTT. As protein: CASSQELPHEAFF.

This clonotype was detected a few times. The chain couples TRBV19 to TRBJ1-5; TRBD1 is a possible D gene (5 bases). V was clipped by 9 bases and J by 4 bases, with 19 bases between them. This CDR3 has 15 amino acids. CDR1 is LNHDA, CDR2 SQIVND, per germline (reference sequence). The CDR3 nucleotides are TGTGCCAGCACCGTGACTGCGGCAGGGAATCAGCCCCAGCATTTT. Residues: CASTVTAAGNQPQHF.

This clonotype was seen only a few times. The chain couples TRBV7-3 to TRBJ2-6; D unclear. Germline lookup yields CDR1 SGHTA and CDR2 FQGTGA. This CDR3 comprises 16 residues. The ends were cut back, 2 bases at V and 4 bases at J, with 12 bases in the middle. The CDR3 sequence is CASSLGRSLGANVLTF. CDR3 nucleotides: TGTGCCAGCAGCTTAGGCAGGTCTTTGGGGGCCAACGTCCTGACTTTC.